The 32 T cell receptor beta chains given below trace back to one sample, sequenced in a study of blood T cell repertoires in COVID-19. TCRdb keeps only in-frame clones here, not all; method: immunoSEQ multiplex PCR. The sample consists of roughly 320,000 clones, 90% of them appearing once. Sequencing input: PBMCs or T cells enriched from blood (not recorded which). These receptors all stem from a woman aged 25 to 39 who had been exposed to COVID-19.

V is TRBV14 and J is TRBJ2-1; a weak D match, TRBD2 (7 bases). The V end was cut by 6 bases, the J end by 9 bases, with 15 bases between. The CDR3 has 13 residues. Per the germline V gene, CDR1 is SGHDN and CDR2 is FVKESK. The DNA of the CDR3 is TGTGCCAGCAGGATTAAAGGGGGGGGTGAGCAGTTCTTC. Amino acids: CASRIKGGGEQFF.

The V and J genes are TRBV19 and TRBJ1-2, with a weak D call TRBD1 (6 bases). CDR1 and CDR2 (germline): LNHDA, SQIVND (reference sequence). V gave up 0 bases and J gave up 4 bases, with 18 bases separating them. This CDR3 comprises 17 residues. CDR3 in amino acids: CASSIDRGGGVAYGYTF. In DNA, the CDR3 is TGTGCCAGTAGTATAGATCGGGGCGGGGGCGTCGCCTATGGCTACACCTTC.

This rearrangement joins TRBV19 to TRBJ1-5; a weak D match, TRBD1 (5 bases). Germline V gives CDR1 LNHDA, CDR2 SQIVND (reference sequence). The V gene lost 6 bases and the J gene lost 0 bases, with 12 bases spanning the gap. CDR3 length: 15 residues. The CDR3 protein is CASRDRRGSNQPQHF. In DNA form, the CDR3 reads TGTGCCAGTAGGGATCGAAGGGGTAGCAATCAGCCCCAGCATTTT.

The chain uses TRBV19 and TRBJ2-7; D possibly corresponds to TRBD2 (5 bases). Germline-derived CDR1 and CDR2 are LNHDA and SQIVND (reference sequence). The CDR3 has 15 residues. Trimming took 3 bases from V and 4 from J, leaving 16 bases between them. The CDR3 bases are TGTGCCAGTAGTATCGCCCCCCGAGGGCCGTACGAGCAGTACTTC. Translating gives CASSIAPRGPYEQYF.

CDR3 DNA sequence: TGTGCCAGCAGCGTCCGACAGGGACAGAACACTGAAGCTTTCTTT. It yields the protein CASSVRQGQNTEAFF. V and J are TRBV7-6 and TRBJ1-1, with TRBD1 identical over 7 bases. The V and J ends lost 5 bases and 1 base, in that order; junction bases with no gene match: 7. CDR3 length: 15 amino acids. Per germline, CDR1 SGHVS and CDR2 FNYEAQ.

The V call is TRBV3-1 (or the pseudogene TRBV3-2), the J call TRBJ2-2; maybe TRBD2 (6 bases). V lost 6 bases, J lost 3 bases, and 14 bases lay in between. Germline-derived CDR1 and CDR2 are LGHDT and YNNKEL (reference sequence). The length of the CDR3 is 15 residues. CDR3 protein: CASRFMAGYTGELFF. In nucleotides, the CDR3 is TGTGCCAGCAGGTTTATGGCGGGGTACACCGGGGAGCTGTTTTTT.

The V call is TRBV11-2, the J call TRBJ1-1; D remains ambiguous. The CDR3 loop spans 13 amino acids. V was clipped by 1 base and J by 1 base, with 4 bases between them. Germline CDR1 is SGHAT and CDR2 is FQNNGV. In nucleotides, the CDR3 is TGTGCCAGCAGCTTAGTACAGAACACTGAAGCTTTCTTT. Translating it yields CASSLVQNTEAFF.

V is TRBV6-5 and J is TRBJ2-7; D may be TRBD2 (5 bases). From germline, CDR1 is MNHEY and CDR2 SVGAGI. V lost 4 bases and J 3 bases, leaving 7 bases between the germline ends. The CDR3 runs to 12 residues. For the CDR3, the DNA is TGTGCCAGCAGTTCGGGGAACTACGAGCAGTACTTC. This codes for CASSSGNYEQYF.

J is TRBJ2-1 and V is TRBV9; D gene ambiguous. The CDR3 has 14 residues. V lost 0 bases, J lost 4 bases, and 8 bases lay in between. Per the germline V gene, CDR1 is SGDLS and CDR2 is YYNGEE. CDR3 residues: CASSVVVVYNEQFF. As DNA, the CDR3 is TGTGCCAGCAGCGTAGTTGTAGTATACAATGAGCAGTTCTTC.

The chain joins TRBV9 to TRBJ1-3, with D possibly matching TRBD1 (5 bases). CDR1 SGDLS and CDR2 YYNGEE come from the germline V gene. The length of the CDR3 is 16 residues. Trimming pared 3 bases from V and 0 bases from J, leaving 13 bases between. In DNA form, the CDR3 reads TGTGCCAGCAGCGCGAGAAGGGGAGGCTCTGGAAACACCATATATTTT. The encoded protein is CASSARRGGSGNTIYF.

The chain joins TRBV12-3 or TRBV12-4 to TRBJ2-3, with D tentatively TRBD2 (5 bases). V lost 5 bases to trimming and J lost 4 bases, with 7 bases between them. CDR3 length equals 12 residues. CDR3 nucleotides: TGTGCCAGCAGTGGACTGGCAGATACGCAGTATTTT. Translation: CASSGLADTQYF.

The chain couples TRBV7-9 to TRBJ2-6; 10 bases fit TRBD1. Germline CDR1 is SEHNR and CDR2 is FQNEAQ (reference sequence). The trim removed 4 bases at V and 0 bases at J, leaving 3 bases unmatched. There are 17 residues in the CDR3. CDR3 in amino acids: CASSSGTGASGANVLTF. The DNA of the CDR3 is TGTGCCAGCAGCTCCGGGACAGGGGCCTCTGGGGCCAACGTCCTGACTTTC.

J is TRBJ1-2 and V is TRBV4-1, with a possible D match to TRBD1 (5 bases). CDR1 MGHRA and CDR2 YSYEKL come from the germline V gene. Trimming stripped 2 bases from V and 4 bases from J, with 14 bases between. The CDR3 length is 15 residues. Written as DNA, the CDR3 is TGCGCCAGCAGCCAACATTACCGGGGGATCTATGGCTACACCTTC. Protein sequence: CASSQHYRGIYGYTF.

The table lists this clone with a few counts. The V call is TRBV3-1 (or the pseudogene TRBV3-2), the J call TRBJ1-2; D remains ambiguous. The length of the CDR3 is 12 residues. Per germline, CDR1 LGHDT and CDR2 YNNKEL (reference sequence). The germline V and J ends were trimmed by 4 bases and 5 bases, with 8 bases remaining between them. CDR3 amino acids: CASSLSGYGYTF. The CDR3, as DNA: TGTGCCAGCAGCCTCTCGGGTTATGGCTACACCTTC.

The chain links TRBV3-1 (or the pseudogene TRBV3-2) to TRBJ1-2, with D possibly matching TRBD1 (5 bases). The CDR3 is 17 residues long. Germline V gene sequence: CDR1 LGHDT, CDR2 YNNKEL (reference sequence). V lost 0 bases and J 7 bases, leaving 21 bases between the germline ends. CDR3 region: CASSQEPGAGGSGGYTF. CDR3 DNA: TGTGCCAGCAGCCAAGAACCCGGTGCGGGGGGAAGTGGTGGCTACACCTTC.

This clone showed up just once. This chain uses TRBV6-5 with TRBJ1-6; no reliable D call. Deletions cut 2 bases from V and 7 bases from J, with 12 bases between. Germline V gene data show CDR1 as MNHEY and CDR2 as SVGAGI. The CDR3 extends over 15 amino acids. The CDR3 DNA reads TGTGCCAGCAGTTACAGCGAGTCTGACAATTCACCCCTCCACTTT. Its translation is CASSYSESDNSPLHF.

J is TRBJ2-7 and V is TRBV4-2, with TRBD2 matching over 8 bases. The CDR3 covers 15 residues. The germline V gene has CDR1 LGHNA and CDR2 YNFKEQ. J gave up 2 bases and V 0 bases, and 3 bases lay outside the gene matches. The chain's CDR3 is CASSQERRGAYEQYF. In DNA form, the CDR3 reads TGTGCCAGCAGCCAAGAACGGCGGGGGGCCTACGAGCAGTACTTC.

V usage is TRBV10-3 and J usage is TRBJ1-5; the D gene is possibly TRBD1 (5 bases). The CDR3 spans 18 residues. Per the germline V gene, CDR1 is ENHRY and CDR2 is SYGVKD. Trimming removed 4 bases from V and 6 bases from J, with 25 bases in between. The DNA of the CDR3 is TGTGCCATCAGTGCTAATCCCAGGGAAGTGATAGTAGGTCAGCCCCAGCATTTT. Its translation: CAISANPREVIVGQPQHF.

The chain couples TRBV11-3 to TRBJ2-3, with D perhaps matching TRBD1 (6 bases). The V gene's germline CDR1 is SGHNT and CDR2 YENEEA. Trimming removed 2 bases from V and 0 bases from J, with 12 bases in between. This CDR3 contains 16 residues. CDR3 DNA sequence: TGTGCCAGCAGCTTACAGGGGCCGACTAGCACAGATACGCAGTATTTT. This sequence encodes CASSLQGPTSTDTQYF.

This clone was counted only a few times. The chain links TRBV7-9 to TRBJ1-2; D is unresolved. This CDR3 contains 12 residues. Germline V CDR1 and CDR2: SEHNR, FQNEAQ (reference sequence). CDR3 nucleotides: TGTGCTGCGGGAGCGGGGTACTATGGCTACACCTTC. Translated: CAAGAGYYGYTF. Together with reference TRBV7-9 and TRBJ1-2, the CDR3 gives the full variable domain: DTGVSQNPRHKITKRGQNVTFRCDPISEHNRLYWYRQTLGQGPEFLTYFQNEAQLEKSRLLSDRFSAERPKGSFSTLEIQRTEQGDSAMYLCAAGAGYYGYTFGSGTRLTVV.

This chain links TRBV2 with TRBJ1-1; the match to TRBD1 covers 7 bases. The CDR3 totals 15 residues. Per the germline V gene, CDR1 is SNHLY and CDR2 is FYNNEI. V dropped 7 bases and J dropped 4; count of bases not matched to a gene: 12. CDR3 coding DNA: TGTGCCAGCACCATTCTACCCCAGGGGGGCACTGAAGCTTTCTTT. It encodes CASTILPQGGTEAFF.

This rearrangement joins TRBV7-2 to TRBJ2-7, with 10 bases aligning to TRBD2. Germline trimming cut 5 bases from V and 2 bases from J; bases unmatched to any gene: 6. Germline loops: CDR1 SGHTA, CDR2 FQGNSA. The CDR3 spans 15 residues. The CDR3 loop reads CASSPRSGGAYEQYF. CDR3 sequence (DNA): TGTGCCAGCAGCCCACGAAGCGGGGGGGCCTACGAGCAGTACTTC.

This clone has a single count. The V gene is TRBV7-9, the J gene TRBJ1-4; D unresolved. The V gene lost 10 bases and the J gene lost 8 bases, with 8 bases spanning the gap. Germline values: CDR1 SEHNR, CDR2 FQNEAQ (reference sequence). This CDR3 region has 10 residues. The DNA of the CDR3 is TGTGCCACAGGCGGGGAAAAACTGTTTTTT. Residues: CATGGEKLFF.

The J gene is TRBJ1-2, the V gene TRBV9, with no clear D. This CDR3 contains 14 residues. Deletions cut 3 bases from V and 4 bases from J, with 13 bases between. Germline CDR1 SGDLS, CDR2 YYNGEE. In DNA form, the CDR3 reads TGTGCCAGCAGCGGCGAGGCGGAAAGCTATGGCTACACCTTC. Translated: CASSGEAESYGYTF.

V gene TRBV5-1 combines with J gene TRBJ1-6; D not resolved. The CDR3 is 15 amino acids. CDR1 and CDR2 (germline): SGHRS, YFSETQ. Trimming shortened V by 2 bases and J by 5 bases, and 11 bases separated the two germline ends. CDR3 residues: CASSFGSEHNSPLHF. The CDR3 nucleotides are TGCGCCAGCAGCTTCGGGTCAGAGCATAATTCACCCCTCCACTTT.

This chain links TRBV6-5 with TRBJ2-3, with D unresolved. CDR1 is MNHEY and CDR2 is SVGAGI in the germline V gene. V was shortened by 0 bases and J by 0 bases, with 10 bases between the two germline ends. There are 16 residues in the CDR3. The CDR3 loop is CASSYSSTPSTDTQYF. In nucleotides, the CDR3 is TGTGCCAGCAGTTACTCGAGCACTCCTAGCACAGATACGCAGTATTTT.

The rearrangement uses TRBV5-1 and TRBJ2-7; 7 bases agree with TRBD2. Germline CDR1 SGHRS, CDR2 YFSETQ. The CDR3 is 13 residues long. V shed 6 bases, J shed 5 bases, and the junction held 8 bases outside the gene matches. The CDR3 spells CASNHGRGDEQYF. The CDR3 nucleotides are TGCGCCAGCAATCATGGCCGGGGGGACGAGCAGTACTTC.

This sequence joins TRBV3-1 (or the pseudogene TRBV3-2) and TRBJ2-7; D is possibly TRBD2 (5 bases). Trimming pared 6 bases from V and 3 bases from J, leaving 6 bases between. Per germline, CDR1 LGHDT and CDR2 YNNKEL (reference sequence). This CDR3 comprises 11 residues. CDR3 sequence reads: CASRRGYEQYF. The CDR3 DNA is TGTGCCAGCAGACGGGGCTACGAGCAGTACTTC.

The V and J genes are TRBV20-1 and TRBJ1-3; unclear D gene. The germline CDR1 and CDR2 sequences are DFQATT and SNEGSKA (reference sequence). The CDR3 loop spans 12 amino acids. The germline V and J ends were trimmed by 5 bases and 9 bases, with 14 bases remaining between them. CDR3 DNA: TGCAGTGCTGGTGGACGGGTCGGCACCATATATTTT. This translates into CSAGGRVGTIYF.

The rearrangement links TRBV9 to TRBJ1-1, with TRBD1 matching 10 bases. The CDR3 covers 18 residues. Trimming at V came to 2 bases and at J to 4 bases, leaving 14 bases not matched to a gene. Per germline, CDR1 SGDLS and CDR2 YYNGEE. As DNA, the CDR3 is TGTGCCAGCAGCGTGAGGGGGACAGGGGAACGGGGCCGCACTGAAGCTTTCTTT. Its translation: CASSVRGTGERGRTEAFF.

The chain employs TRBV10-3 and TRBJ2-7, with 12 bases matching TRBD2. CDR3 length: 14 amino acids. Germline CDR1 and CDR2: ENHRY and SYGVKD. V lost 10 bases to trimming and J lost 7 bases; unmatched junction nucleotides: 11. CDR3 residues: CASQTSGGEREQYF. The CDR3 DNA sequence: TGTGCCAGCCAGACTAGCGGGGGCGAGAGGGAGCAGTACTTC.

The chain has TRBV11-2 and TRBJ2-1; 13 positions agree with TRBD2. The J segment lost 6 bases and the V segment lost 4 bases, leaving 9 bases of the junction unmatched. CDR1 and CDR2 (germline): SGHAT, FQNNGV. This CDR3 is built from 17 residues. CDR3 nucleotides: TGTGCCAGCAGCTCGCGCCAACTAGCGGGGGGGTTCAATGAGCAGTTCTTC. Protein product: CASSSRQLAGGFNEQFF. The variable domain in full, completed from reference TRBV11-2 and TRBJ2-1, reads EAGVAQSPRYKIIEKRQSVAFWCNPISGHATLYWYQQILGQGPKLLIQFQNNGVVDDSQLPKDRFSAERLKGVDSTLKIQPAKLEDSAVYLCASSSRQLAGGFNEQFFGPGTRLTVL.